This record concerns one T cell receptor beta chain sequence. V shed 0 bases, J shed 10 bases, and the junction held 7 bases outside the gene matches. The CDR3 totals 15 residues. CDR1 and CDR2 (germline): MNHEY, SVGAGI. The sample originates from a study of control samples from healthy donors and cancer patients. TCRdb's copy holds only in-frame clones and misses some; the assay was immunoSEQ multiplex PCR. Among 75,000 to 95,000 clones, roughly 88% were seen once, and the ten largest hold 4.5% to 6%. The rearrangement joins TRBV6-5 to TRBJ2-1, with 9 bases lining up with TRBD1. The TCR originated in a woman in her forties or fifties in good health. Sequenced input: blood. The CDR3 DNA follows: TGTGCCAGCAGTTACTCTATACAGGGGGCGTACGAGCAGTTCTTC. The encoded protein is CASSYSIQGAYEQFF.